This TCR beta chain is from a study of blood T cells in healthy people across ages. Study-level results: A greater number of naive CD4+ cells and higher diversity distinguished long-lived donors from aged donors. A conclusive naive versus antigen-experienced comparison was prevented by the unsorted PBMCs.

For this clonotype: Antigen unknown.

Next came a second PCR, run for about 6 to 12 cycles, which used a sample-barcoded 5' primer along with a J-beta primer mix. TCRdb fed the 5' RACE reads into MiXCR, producing one record per CDR3 protein. The sample includes about 1.8 million distinct CDR3 sequences, roughly 52% of them seen just once. V gave up 3 bases and J gave up 6 bases, with 19 bases separating them. Per the germline V gene, CDR1 is DFQATT and CDR2 is SNEGSKA (reference sequence). This CDR3 is built from 15 residues. The chain couples TRBV20-1 to TRBJ2-3; maybe TRBD1 (5 bases). The specimen sequenced was blood. The receptor comes from a woman aged 40 to 50 in good health. The CDR3 reads CSASRFQGYLDTQYF. As DNA, the CDR3 is TGCAGTGCTAGCCGATTCCAGGGTTATTTGGATACGCAGTATTTT.